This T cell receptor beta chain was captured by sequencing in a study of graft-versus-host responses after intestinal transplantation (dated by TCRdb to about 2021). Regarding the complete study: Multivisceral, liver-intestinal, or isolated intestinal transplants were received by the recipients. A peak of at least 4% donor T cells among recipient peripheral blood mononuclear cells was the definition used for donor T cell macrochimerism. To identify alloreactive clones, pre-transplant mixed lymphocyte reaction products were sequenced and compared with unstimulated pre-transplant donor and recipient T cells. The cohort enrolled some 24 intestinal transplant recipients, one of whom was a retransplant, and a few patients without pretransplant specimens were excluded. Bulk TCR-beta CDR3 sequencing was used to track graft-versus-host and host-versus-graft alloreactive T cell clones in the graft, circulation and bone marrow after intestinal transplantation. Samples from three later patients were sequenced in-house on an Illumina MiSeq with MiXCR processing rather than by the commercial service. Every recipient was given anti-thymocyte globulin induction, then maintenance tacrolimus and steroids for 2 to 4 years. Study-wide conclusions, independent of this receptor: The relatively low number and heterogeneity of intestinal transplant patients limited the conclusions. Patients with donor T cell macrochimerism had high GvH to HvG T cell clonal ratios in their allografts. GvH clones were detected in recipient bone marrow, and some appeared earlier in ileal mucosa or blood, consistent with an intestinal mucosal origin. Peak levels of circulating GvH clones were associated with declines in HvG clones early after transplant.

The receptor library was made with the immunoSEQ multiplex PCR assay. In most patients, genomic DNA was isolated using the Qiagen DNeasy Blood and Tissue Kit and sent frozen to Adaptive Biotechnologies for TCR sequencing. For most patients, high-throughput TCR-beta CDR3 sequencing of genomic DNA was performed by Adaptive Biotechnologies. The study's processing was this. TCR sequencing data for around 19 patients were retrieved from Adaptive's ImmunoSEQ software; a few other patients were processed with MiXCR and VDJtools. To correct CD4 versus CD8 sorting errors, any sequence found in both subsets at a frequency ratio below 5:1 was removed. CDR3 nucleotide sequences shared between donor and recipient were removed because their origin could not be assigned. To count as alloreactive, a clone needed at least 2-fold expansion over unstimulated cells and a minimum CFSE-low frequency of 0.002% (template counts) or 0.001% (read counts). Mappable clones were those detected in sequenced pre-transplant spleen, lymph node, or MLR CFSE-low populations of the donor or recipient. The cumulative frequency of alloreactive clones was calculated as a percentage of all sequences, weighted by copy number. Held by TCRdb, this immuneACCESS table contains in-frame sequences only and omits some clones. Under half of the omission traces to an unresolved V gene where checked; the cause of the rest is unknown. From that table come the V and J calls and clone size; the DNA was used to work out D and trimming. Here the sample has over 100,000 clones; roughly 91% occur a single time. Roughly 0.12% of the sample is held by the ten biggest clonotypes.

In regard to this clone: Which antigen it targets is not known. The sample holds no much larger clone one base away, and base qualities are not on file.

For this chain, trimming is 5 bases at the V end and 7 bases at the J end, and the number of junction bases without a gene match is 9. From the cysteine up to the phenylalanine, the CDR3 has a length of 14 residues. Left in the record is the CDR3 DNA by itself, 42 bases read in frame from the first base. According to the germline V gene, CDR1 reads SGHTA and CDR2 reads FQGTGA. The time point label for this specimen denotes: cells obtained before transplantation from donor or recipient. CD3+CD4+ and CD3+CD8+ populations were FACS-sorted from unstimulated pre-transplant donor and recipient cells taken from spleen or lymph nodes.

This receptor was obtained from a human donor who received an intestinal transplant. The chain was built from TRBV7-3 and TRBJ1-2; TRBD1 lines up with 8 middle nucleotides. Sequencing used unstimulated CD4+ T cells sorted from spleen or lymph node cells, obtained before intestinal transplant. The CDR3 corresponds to CASSVSGGLGGYTF. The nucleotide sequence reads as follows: TGTGCCAGCAGCGTTTCAGGGGGCTTAGGTGGCTACACCTTC.